This T cell receptor (beta chain) was profiled in a study of blood T cell repertoires in COVID-19. Study-level information: Both acute and convalescent COVID-19 samples were obtained from the United States, Italy and Spain.

The V gene end was trimmed by 1 base and the J gene end by 4 bases; junction bases not matched to a gene: 5. Germline-derived CDR1 and CDR2 are LNHDA and SQIVND (reference sequence). The CDR3 covers 16 residues. Sequencing used immunoSEQ multiplex PCR; TCRdb keeps in-frame clones, though not all of them. The table has 80,000 or so clones, 89% seen once. The specimen sequenced was peripheral blood. The chain is built from TRBV19 and TRBJ2-1; 9 bases are a match to TRBD2. The clonotype originates from a man between 45 and 60 years old with acute or convalescent COVID-19. Here the CDR3 reads CASSIGSGGSYNEQFF. The CDR3 nucleotides read TGTGCCAGTAGTATAGGGAGCGGGGGGAGTTACAATGAGCAGTTCTTC.